Shown below are 21 T cell receptor beta chains from a single sample sequenced in a study of T cell responses to AZD1222 COVID-19 vaccine. The method was immunoSEQ multiplex PCR; TCRdb's version includes in-frame clones alone and lacks a portion of them. The sample records about 140,000 clones, approximately 90% being singletons. The starting material was peripheral blood, obtained 28 days after the second AZD1222 dose. The receptor set was obtained from an adult who received the AZD1222 COVID-19 vaccine.

This clone was seen once. J is TRBJ2-3 and V is TRBV10-2; 13 nucleotides line up with TRBD2. The CDR3 is made up of 17 amino acids. V dropped 3 bases and J dropped 0; count of bases not matched to a gene: 3. Germline values: CDR1 WSHSY, CDR2 SAAADI. The CDR3 protein is CASSEPGLAGSTDTQYF. The CDR3 DNA follows: TGCGCCAGCAGTGAACCGGGACTAGCGGGAAGCACAGATACGCAGTATTTT.

This rearrangement joins TRBV30 to TRBJ1-2; the D is unclear. Trimming stripped 8 bases from V and 5 bases from J, with 15 bases between. The germline V gene encodes CDR1 GTSNPN and CDR2 SVGIG (reference sequence). This CDR3 contains 12 residues. CDR3: CAGKGSAYGYTF. CDR3 sequence (DNA): TGTGCCGGAAAAGGGAGTGCTTATGGCTACACCTTC.

The chain has TRBV18 and TRBJ2-2; 9 bases align to TRBD1. CDR3 length: 14 residues. Per germline, CDR1 KGHSH and CDR2 LQKENI. The V gene end was trimmed by 4 bases and the J gene end by 3 bases; junction bases not matched to a gene: 0. The CDR3 nucleotides are TGTGCCAGCTCACGGACAGGGGACACCGGGGAGCTGTTTTTT. This translates into CASSRTGDTGELFF. Full variable domain (missing parts from reference TRBV18 and TRBJ2-2): NAGVMQNPRHLVRRRGQEARLRCSPMKGHSHVYWYRQLPEEGLKFMVYLQKENIIDESGMPKERFSAEFPKEGPSILRIQQVVRGDSAAYFCASSRTGDTGELFFGEGSRLTVL.

The chain uses TRBV28 and TRBJ1-1; TRBD1 might be the D (6 bases). The germline V and J ends were trimmed by 6 bases and 0 bases, with 14 bases remaining between them. The CDR3 is 15 amino acids. Germline assignment: CDR1 MDHEN and CDR2 SYDVKM. The CDR3 reads CASRTAGAMNTEAFF. CDR3 sequence (DNA): TGTGCCAGCAGAACCGCAGGGGCCATGAACACTGAAGCTTTCTTT.

The V and J genes are TRBV28 and TRBJ1-2; D ambiguous. Between the trimmed V and J ends, which lost 6 bases and 7 bases, there was a span of 15 bases. CDR3 length: 13 residues. The germline gives CDR1 MDHEN, CDR2 SYDVKM. The CDR3: CASSPPRWAGYTF. For the CDR3, the DNA is TGTGCCAGCAGCCCCCCCCGTTGGGCTGGCTACACCTTC.

To note about this clone: The sample has other DNA sequences that encode this CDR3 too. CDR3 in DNA: TGTGCCAGCAGCCAAACGGGAGGAGGCAATCAGCCCCAGCATTTT. This translates into CASSQTGGGNQPQHF. The V and J genes are TRBV3-1 (or the pseudogene TRBV3-2) and TRBJ1-5; D remains unclear. CDR1 and CDR2 (germline): LGHDT, YNNKEL (reference sequence). CDR3 length: 15 residues. V shed 2 bases and J shed 2 bases, with 10 bases lying between them.

V and J are TRBV7-9 and TRBJ2-3; D perhaps matches TRBD1 (6 bases). Trimming pared 5 bases from V and 7 bases from J, leaving 19 bases between. Germline CDR1 reads SEHNR; CDR2 reads FQNEAQ (reference sequence). This CDR3 is built from 15 residues. CDR3 DNA sequence: TGTGCCAGCAGCCAAGGGGGTGGGTTCGCAAATACGCAGTATTTT. It encodes CASSQGGGFANTQYF.

The chain couples TRBV5-1 to TRBJ2-2; unclear D gene. The ends were cut back, 1 base at V and 1 base at J, with 8 bases in the middle. The CDR3 covers 15 residues. Looked up from germline, CDR1 is SGHRS and CDR2 is YFSETQ. Here the CDR3 reads CASSLTVQNTGELFF. As DNA, the CDR3 is TGCGCCAGCAGCTTGACCGTCCAGAACACCGGGGAGCTGTTTTTT.

This chain joins TRBV27 and TRBJ1-1; TRBD1 aligns across 7 bases. CDR1 is MNHEY and CDR2 is SMNVEV in the germline V gene (reference sequence). The J segment lost 11 bases and the V segment lost 7 bases, leaving 13 bases of the junction unmatched. The CDR3 loop spans 13 amino acids. Here the CDR3 reads CASTSGRGNLAFF. The CDR3 DNA follows: TGTGCCAGCACCAGCGGCAGGGGGAATTTGGCTTTCTTT.

This clone came up once. The chain joins TRBV6-5 to TRBJ1-6; 9 bases line up with TRBD1. With V trimmed by 4 bases and J by 7 bases, 5 bases remained unmatched. This CDR3 region has 15 residues. The germline V gene has CDR1 MNHEY and CDR2 SVGAGI. CDR3 in amino acids: CASSSGTGSNSPLHF. The CDR3 region has the DNA TGTGCCAGCAGTTCCGGGACAGGGTCAAATTCACCCCTCCACTTT.

In its sample, this clone was seen once. V is TRBV7-2 and J is TRBJ1-4; tentatively, D is TRBD1 (5 bases). CDR3 length: 17 residues. V lost 4 bases to trimming and J lost 1 base, with 16 bases between them. Germline values: CDR1 SGHTA, CDR2 FQGNSA. As DNA, the CDR3 is TGTGCCAGCAGCTCCCCGAGGGGCCAGGAAACTAATGAAAAACTGTTTTTT. Amino acid sequence: CASSSPRGQETNEKLFF.

V gene TRBV7-8 combines with J gene TRBJ1-1, with D perhaps TRBD1 (5 bases). Trimming took 6 bases from V and 4 from J, leaving 18 bases between them. The germline CDR1 and CDR2 sequences are SGHVS and FQNEAQ. The CDR3 totals 15 residues. CDR3: CASRPPGGAPTEAFF. DNA of the CDR3: TGTGCCAGCAGACCCCCCGGAGGGGCCCCCACTGAAGCTTTCTTT.

This clone has only one observation. The rearrangement links TRBV23-1 to TRBJ2-1; TRBD1 matches at 10 bases. TRBV23-1 is an open reading frame, and its role is uncertain. The CDR3 is made up of 16 amino acids. V lost 3 bases to trimming and J lost 7 bases; unmatched junction nucleotides: 9. CDR3 DNA: TGCGCCAGCAGTCAGACGGGACAGGGGAATCGAAATGAGCAGTTCTTC. Translated: CASSQTGQGNRNEQFF.

The chain is built from TRBV9 and TRBJ1-2, with 7 bases identical to TRBD1. From germline, CDR1 is SGDLS and CDR2 YYNGEE. The length of the CDR3 is 13 residues. The ends lost 4 bases at V and 8 bases at J; junction bases unmatched: 8. In nucleotides, the CDR3 is TGTGCCAGCAGCATGACAGGGTTGAGGGGCTACACCTTC. Protein: CASSMTGLRGYTF.

V gene TRBV5-3 combines with J gene TRBJ2-3, with 12 bases lining up with TRBD2. TRBV5-3 counts as an open reading frame of uncertain function. The CDR3 contains 17 residues. The V and J ends lost 4 bases and 5 bases, in that order; junction bases with no gene match: 11. The CDR3 loop reads CARSSSLAGGPGDTQYF. The CDR3 DNA reads TGTGCCAGAAGCAGTTCCCTAGCGGGGGGGCCGGGAGATACGCAGTATTTT.

The rearrangement links TRBV7-3 to TRBJ2-4; 8 nucleotides align to TRBD2. CDR3 length equals 15 residues. V shed 2 bases and J 7 bases; nucleotides not matched to a gene: 7. The germline CDR1 and CDR2 sequences are SGHTA and FQGTGA. The CDR3 is CASSLDPAGENIQYF. DNA of the CDR3: TGTGCCAGCAGCTTAGACCCAGCGGGAGAGAACATTCAGTACTTC.

The chain combines TRBV7-2 with TRBJ1-6; D perhaps matches TRBD1 (5 bases). V was trimmed by 3 bases and J by 10 bases, leaving 16 bases between them. The CDR3 spans 15 residues. Per germline, CDR1 SGHTA and CDR2 FQGNSA. DNA of the CDR3: TGTGCCAGCAGCTTTTTTGCAGGGTGGGTATCACCCCTCCACTTT. This translates into CASSFFAGWVSPLHF.

This clone has just one count. The genes are TRBV2 and TRBJ2-5, with a possible D match to TRBD2 (6 bases). V lost 8 bases and J 5 bases, leaving 15 bases between the germline ends. This CDR3 spans 13 amino acids. Germline CDR1 and CDR2: SNHLY and FYNNEI. CDR3 region: CASANWGRETQYF. The CDR3 nucleotides are TGTGCCAGCGCCAATTGGGGGAGGGAGACCCAGTACTTC.

V and J are TRBV19 and TRBJ2-2; D might be TRBD2 (6 bases). Trimming pared 1 base from V and 7 bases from J, leaving 16 bases between. The germline V gene encodes CDR1 LNHDA and CDR2 SQIVND (reference sequence). The CDR3 runs to 16 residues. The CDR3 DNA follows: TGTGCCAGTAGTATAGGCCCCACTAGCTACGTCGGGGAGCTGTTTTTT. Translating gives CASSIGPTSYVGELFF.

This clone was detected only once. This chain links TRBV3-1 (or the pseudogene TRBV3-2) with TRBJ2-4; a possible D gene is TRBD2 (5 bases). The germline gives CDR1 LGHDT, CDR2 YNNKEL (reference sequence). V was cut by 4 bases and J by 1 base, with 8 bases left in between. The CDR3 sequence is 14 residues long. The CDR3 DNA is TGTGCCAGCAGCCCGGGGTGGGCCAAAAACATTCAGTACTTC. Amino acid sequence: CASSPGWAKNIQYF.

V and J are TRBV7-2 and TRBJ1-5; tentative D call: TRBD1 (6 bases). The CDR3 has 19 residues. V was shortened by 5 bases and J by 3 bases, with 26 bases between the two germline ends. Germline V lookup: CDR1 SGHTA, CDR2 FQGNSA. This CDR3 reads CASSPPPLDSLGVNQPQHF. The CDR3 nucleotides read TGTGCCAGCAGCCCTCCCCCCCTGGACAGCCTCGGGGTCAATCAGCCCCAGCATTTT.